These T cell receptor beta chains were read from a single sample in a study of blood T cell repertoires in COVID-19. Assay: immunoSEQ multiplex PCR; the TCRdb copy retains only in-frame clones and omits some. The sample consists of about 70,000 clones, roughly three quarters of them appearing once. Source material: peripheral blood. These receptors were obtained from a woman aged 60 to 75 with acute or convalescent COVID-19. Each CDR3 is given with its conserved first and last residue. A D gene is named only where the DNA matches it firmly. Clone size, where shown, is once, few, many, or a class for clones that have expanded.

v_gene,abundance,d_gene,j_gene,CDR3aa,CDR3nt
TRBV9,NA,NA,TRBJ2-5,CASSVGVGAETQYF,TGTGCCAGCAGCGTAGGAGTTGGAGCAGAGACCCAGTACTTC
TRBV4-1,once,NA,TRBJ2-1,CASSLRLATYNEQFF,TGCGCCAGCAGCCTCCGTCTCGCGACCTACAATGAGCAGTTCTTC
TRBV5-5,NA,TRBD1,TRBJ1-1,CASSFPGTGGRGWVNTEAFF,TGTGCCAGCAGCTTCCCGGGGACAGGGGGCCGAGGTTGGGTGAACACTGAAGCTTTCTTT
TRBV9,NA,NA,TRBJ2-7,CASSLTGTIDEQYF,TGTGCCAGCAGCCTGACCGGGACAATCGACGAGCAGTACTTC
TRBV29-1,NA,NA,TRBJ1-2,CSVEVGQSLNYGYTF,TGCAGCGTTGAAGTAGGACAGAGCCTTAACTATGGCTACACCTTC
TRBV9,NA,NA,TRBJ2-7,CASSGEDYEQYF,TGTGCCAGCAGCGGCGAGGACTACGAGCAGTACTTC
TRBV7-7,NA,NA,TRBJ1-6,CASSLATGASYNSPLHF,TGTGCTAGCAGCTTAGCCACAGGCGCGTCCTATAATTCACCCCTCCACTTT
TRBV4-3,NA,NA,TRBJ2-7,CASSQSRLLTYEQYF,TGCGCCAGCAGCCAAAGCAGGCTGCTTACCTACGAGCAGTACTTC
TRBV19,NA,TRBD2,TRBJ2-7,CASSIGGSSYEQYF,TGTGCCAGTAGTATCGGGGGGAGCTCCTACGAGCAGTACTTC
TRBV29-1,NA,TRBD2,TRBJ2-1,CSVEGSGGDYNEQFF,TGCAGCGTTGAAGGTAGCGGGGGGGACTACAATGAGCAGTTCTTC
TRBV5-1,NA,NA,TRBJ2-5,CASSPGETQYF,TGCGCCAGCAGCCCGGGGGAGACCCAGTACTTC
TRBV28,NA,NA,TRBJ2-1,CASSSPGSSYNEQFF,TGTGCCAGCAGTTCCCCAGGTAGCTCCTACAATGAGCAGTTCTTC
TRBV5-1,NA,NA,TRBJ2-2,CASSLVGGVTGELFF,TGCGCCAGCAGCTTGGTAGGGGGAGTAACCGGGGAGCTGTTTTTT
TRBV19,once,TRBD1,TRBJ1-4,CATQGAEKLFF,TGTGCCACCCAGGGGGCCGAAAAACTGTTTTTT
TRBV6-2/TRBV6-3,few,NA,TRBJ1-4,CASSYSTRLFF,TGTGCCAGCAGTTACTCTACACGACTGTTTTTT
TRBV10-1,once,TRBD1,TRBJ1-2,CASGHRGFRDGYTF,TGCGCCAGCGGACACAGGGGGTTCAGGGATGGCTACACCTTC
TRBV28,NA,TRBD1,TRBJ1-1,CASSSGGYGFF,TGTGCCAGCAGTTCAGGGGGCTACGGTTTCTTT
TRBV5-1,NA,TRBD1,TRBJ1-1,CASSLGQGVQNTEAFF,TGCGCCAGCAGCTTAGGCCAGGGGGTTCAAAACACTGAAGCTTTCTTT
TRBV30,NA,TRBD1,TRBJ1-1,CAWSLGQGVEAFF,TGTGCCTGGAGCCTGGGACAGGGGGTTGAAGCTTTCTTT
TRBV6-2/TRBV6-3,NA,TRBD1,TRBJ1-1,CASSYGQGTEAFF,TGTGCCAGCAGTTACGGACAGGGCACTGAAGCTTTCTTT
TRBV19,NA,TRBD2,TRBJ2-1,CASSTRLAGGIDEQFF,TGTGCCAGTAGTACGAGACTAGCGGGGGGGATCGATGAGCAGTTCTTC
TRBV7-2,NA,NA,TRBJ1-2,CASSLEAWGYTF,TGTGCCAGCAGCTTAGAAGCGTGGGGCTACACCTTC
TRBV2,NA,NA,TRBJ2-7,CASRFDGESYEQYF,TGTGCCAGCAGATTTGACGGAGAATCCTACGAGCAGTACTTC
TRBV7-9,NA,TRBD1,TRBJ2-7,CASSRQGTVYEQYF,TGTGCCAGCAGCAGACAGGGGACCGTGTACGAGCAGTACTTC
TRBV5-1,NA,NA,TRBJ2-4,CASSPDPQGLAKNIQYF,TGCGCCAGCAGCCCGGACCCACAGGGATTAGCCAAAAACATTCAGTACTTC
TRBV14,NA,TRBD2,TRBJ2-1,CASSPSGGAHNEQFF,TGTGCCAGCAGCCCTAGCGGGGGGGCCCACAATGAGCAGTTCTTC
TRBV9,NA,NA,TRBJ2-7,CASSVDQGTPYEQYF,TGTGCCAGCAGCGTAGATCAGGGGACCCCCTACGAGCAGTACTTC
TRBV5-8,NA,TRBD2,TRBJ2-5,CASSSGLRQETQYF,TGTGCCAGCAGCTCGGGACTACGCCAAGAGACCCAGTACTTC
TRBV2,NA,NA,TRBJ1-6,CASSEAGSPLHF,TGTGCCAGCAGTGAGGCGGGATCACCCCTCCACTTT
TRBV6-6,NA,TRBD1,TRBJ1-2,CASRMGQGAGYTF,TGTGCCAGCAGAATGGGACAGGGGGCTGGCTACACCTTC
TRBV11-2,NA,NA,TRBJ2-4,CASSLDREDAQYF,TGTGCCAGCAGCTTAGATAGGGAGGACGCTCAGTACTTC
TRBV11-2,NA,NA,TRBJ2-7,CASSLGSGSYEQYF,TGTGCCAGCAGCTTGGGAAGCGGATCCTACGAGCAGTACTTC
TRBV19,few,TRBD1,TRBJ1-6,CASSIQGAENSPLHF,TGTGCCAGTAGTATACAGGGGGCGGAGAATTCACCCCTCCACTTT
TRBV2,NA,NA,TRBJ1-5,CASSEGGIGQPQHF,TGTGCCAGCAGTGAAGGAGGGATCGGCCAGCCCCAGCATTTT
TRBV12-5,NA,NA,TRBJ2-3,CASGLAKFTDTQYF,TGTGCTAGTGGTTTGGCTAAGTTCACAGATACGCAGTATTTT
TRBV19,once,NA,TRBJ1-4,CASSPSGEKLFF,TGTGCCAGTAGTCCCTCGGGTGAAAAACTGTTTTTT
TRBV7-6,NA,TRBD1,TRBJ2-2,CASSGLGQRGELFF,TGTGCCAGCAGCGGACTGGGACAGCGCGGGGAGCTGTTTTTT
TRBV5-1,NA,NA,TRBJ2-3,CASSLGSSAGRGTDTQYF,TGCGCCAGCAGCTTGGGTAGTAGTGCGGGACGGGGCACAGATACGCAGTATTTT
TRBV28,once,NA,TRBJ1-2,CASHPLGARNYGYTF,TGTGCCAGCCACCCCCTGGGGGCGCGGAACTATGGCTACACCTTC